Shown below are 25 T cell receptor beta chains from a single sample sequenced in a study of blood T cell repertoires in COVID-19. The method was immunoSEQ multiplex PCR; TCRdb's version includes in-frame clones alone and lacks a portion of them. Of about 110,000 clones in the sample, less than 75% are singletons; the top ten hold about 1.8%. Sequencing input: peripheral blood. The receptors originated from a woman in her thirties or forties with acute or convalescent COVID-19.

V gene TRBV6-2 or TRBV6-3 combines with J gene TRBJ1-6; possible D gene TRBD1, 5 bases. From germline, CDR1 is MNHEY and CDR2 SVGEGT. The CDR3 consists of 13 residues. V lost 4 bases and J lost 9, with 10 bases in between. The CDR3 sequence: CASSFTRGSPLHF. The DNA of the CDR3 is TGTGCCAGCAGTTTTACAAGGGGTTCACCCCTCCACTTT.

This chain connects TRBV5-5 to TRBJ2-7; D not certain. V was trimmed by 0 bases and J by 0 bases, leaving 10 bases between them. This CDR3 region has 15 residues. Germline-derived CDR1 and CDR2 are SGHKS and YYEKEE (reference sequence). The CDR3 DNA is TGTGCCAGCAGCTTGGGCAGGATTCTCTCCTACGAGCAGTACTTC. Its translation: CASSLGRILSYEQYF. The full variable domain, rest sourced from reference TRBV5-5 and TRBJ2-7, is DAGVTQSPTHLIKTRGQQVTLRCSPISGHKSVSWYQQVLGQGPQFIFQYYEKEERGRGNFPDRFSARQFPNYSSELNVNALLLGDSALYLCASSLGRILSYEQYFGPGTRLTVT.

This clone was counted once. The chain joins TRBV6-5 to TRBJ2-3, with 7 bases that match TRBD2. The CDR3 sequence is 14 residues long. J lost 5 bases, V lost 7 bases, and 9 bases had no gene match. The V gene's germline CDR1 is MNHEY and CDR2 SVGAGI. The CDR3 nucleotides are TGTGCCAGCATGTGGGAGCGGGGTGTAGATACGCAGTATTTT. As protein: CASMWERGVDTQYF.

The chain employs TRBV15 and TRBJ1-3, with D unresolved. In germline, CDR1 is LNHNV, CDR2 YYDKDF (reference sequence). Trimming left V 0 bases short and J 7 bases short, with 7 bases between. The CDR3 is made up of 13 amino acids. The CDR3 nucleotides are TGTGCCACCAGCAGAGAGGGCCCGAACACCATATATTTT. This encodes CATSREGPNTIYF.

This chain links TRBV6-5 with TRBJ1-2; no firm D call. The CDR3 runs 12 residues. Trimming took off 6 bases at V and 4 bases at J, with 9 bases between the two ends. Germline assignment: CDR1 MNHEY and CDR2 SVGAGI. CDR3 nucleotides: TGTGCCAGCAGGTCAGGCTTCTATGGCTACACCTTC. It specifies CASRSGFYGYTF.

V is TRBV19 and J is TRBJ2-2; TRBD2 agrees at 8 bases. The CDR3 is made up of 14 amino acids. V dropped 7 bases and J dropped 4; count of bases not matched to a gene: 5. Per the germline V gene, CDR1 is LNHDA and CDR2 is SQIVND (reference sequence). The CDR3 coding sequence is TGTGCCAGTAAACTAGCGGCTCTCACCGGGGAGCTGTTTTTT. Translated: CASKLAALTGELFF.

J is TRBJ1-2 and V is TRBV5-1, with D possibly being TRBD1 (5 bases). V lost 4 bases and J 6 bases, leaving 10 bases between the germline ends. Germline V gene lookup returns CDR1 SGHRS and CDR2 YFSETQ. CDR3 length equals 12 residues. CDR3 amino acids: CASSLWGDGYTF. CDR3 sequence (DNA): TGCGCCAGCAGCCTGTGGGGGGATGGCTACACCTTC.

There are many counts of this clone. The chain couples TRBV11-2 to TRBJ2-2; tentative D call: TRBD2 (5 bases). This CDR3 spans 15 amino acids. V was pared by 0 bases and J by 6 bases, with 11 bases between. CDR1 and CDR2 from the germline V gene are SGHAT and FQNNGV. The CDR3 spells CASSLEASSSGELFF. CDR3 coding DNA: TGTGCCAGCAGCTTAGAGGCTAGCTCGTCCGGGGAGCTGTTTTTT. Complete variable domain (other parts from reference TRBV11-2 and TRBJ2-2): EAGVAQSPRYKIIEKRQSVAFWCNPISGHATLYWYQQILGQGPKLLIQFQNNGVVDDSQLPKDRFSAERLKGVDSTLKIQPAKLEDSAVYLCASSLEASSSGELFFGEGSRLTVL.

The V call is TRBV3-1 (or the pseudogene TRBV3-2), the J call TRBJ2-5, with TRBD2 matching over 7 bases. Trimming took 1 base from V and 3 from J; bases not matched to a gene: 2. This CDR3 has 14 amino acids. CDR1 is LGHDT and CDR2 is YNNKEL in the germline V gene (reference sequence). The CDR3 nucleotides are TGTGCCAGCAGCCAAGCCAGCGGGGAAGAGACCCAGTACTTC. Residues: CASSQASGEETQYF.

In this sample, this clone turned up a few times. CDR3 bases: TGTGCCAGCAGTCCTACTCGGAGCTCCTACAATGAGCAGTTCTTC. The encoded protein is CASSPTRSSYNEQFF. V is TRBV7-3 and J is TRBJ2-1; D is ambiguous. Trimming removed 6 bases from V and 0 bases from J, with 12 bases in between. The germline gives CDR1 SGHTA, CDR2 FQGTGA. This CDR3 contains 15 residues.

The rearrangement joins TRBV4-1 to TRBJ1-5; D ambiguous. CDR1 and CDR2 (germline): MGHRA, YSYEKL. V lost 1 base and J lost 4, with 8 bases in between. This CDR3 region has 14 residues. The chain's CDR3 is CASSQVILNQPQHF. CDR3 bases: TGCGCCAGCAGCCAAGTCATCCTAAATCAGCCCCAGCATTTT.

The chain links TRBV28 to TRBJ2-7, with 10 nucleotides matching TRBD1. Germline V gene data show CDR1 as MDHEN and CDR2 as SYDVKM. J lost 0 bases, V lost 7 bases, and 9 bases had no gene match. This CDR3 has 16 amino acids. CDR3 sequence reads: CASKGQGEQSSYEQYF. Here the CDR3 DNA reads TGTGCCAGCAAAGGACAGGGGGAACAAAGCTCCTACGAGCAGTACTTC.

The chain joins TRBV2 to TRBJ1-1; D remains unclear. The germline V gene has CDR1 SNHLY and CDR2 FYNNEI. Trimming removed 6 bases from V and 0 bases from J, with 8 bases in between. This CDR3 has 13 amino acids. CDR3 sequence: CASRPVMNTEAFF. The CDR3 DNA follows: TGTGCCAGCAGACCAGTTATGAACACTGAAGCTTTCTTT.

The rearrangement joins TRBV28 to TRBJ1-1; TRBD1 is a possible D gene (6 bases). The CDR3 extends over 13 amino acids. V gave up 6 bases and J gave up 7 bases, with 15 bases separating them. Germline CDR1 reads MDHEN; CDR2 reads SYDVKM. This CDR3 is CASRQQGTIEAFF. The CDR3 nucleotides read TGTGCCAGCAGGCAACAGGGCACTATTGAAGCTTTCTTT.

This chain links TRBV2 with TRBJ1-2; no reliable D call. This CDR3 has 12 amino acids. V was trimmed by 4 bases and J by 3 bases, leaving 6 bases between them. CDR1 and CDR2 (germline): SNHLY, FYNNEI. Here the CDR3 DNA reads TGTGCCAGCAGTGGCACGGACTATGGCTACACCTTC. Translation: CASSGTDYGYTF.

The rearrangement uses TRBV6-5 and TRBJ1-5, with a tentative D call TRBD1 (5 bases). CDR1 is MNHEY and CDR2 is SVGAGI in the germline V gene. V dropped 4 bases and J dropped 4 bases, with 17 bases sitting between them. The CDR3 is 16 amino acids. CDR3 region: CASSSTSWGPNQPQHF. The CDR3 DNA is TGTGCCAGCAGTTCAACGAGCTGGGGCCCGAATCAGCCCCAGCATTTT.

The rearrangement links TRBV5-1 to TRBJ2-1, with a weak D call TRBD1 (6 bases). Trimming shortened V by 4 bases and J by 4 bases, and 15 bases separated the two germline ends. CDR1 and CDR2 (germline): SGHRS, YFSETQ. CDR3 length equals 15 residues. The CDR3 region is CASSLQGTGYNEQFF. CDR3 in DNA: TGCGCCAGCAGCCTGCAGGGGACGGGGTACAATGAGCAGTTCTTC.

V gene TRBV30 combines with J gene TRBJ2-7, with D maybe TRBD1 (5 bases). This CDR3 region has 14 residues. The germline V gene encodes CDR1 GTSNPN and CDR2 SVGIG (reference sequence). Trimming took off 0 bases at V and 1 base at J, with 10 bases between the two ends. The CDR3 loop is CAWSVNQGSYEQYF. CDR3 bases: TGTGCCTGGAGTGTTAACCAGGGATCCTACGAGCAGTACTTC.

This chain joins TRBV5-1 and TRBJ2-6, with D possibly TRBD2 on 5 matching bases. The V end was cut by 7 bases, the J end by 1 base, with 12 bases between. The CDR3 has 15 amino acids. Per the germline V gene, CDR1 is SGHRS and CDR2 is YFSETQ. The CDR3 DNA reads as TGCGCCAGCGAGAGGTCGGGGTCTGGGGCCAACGTCCTGACTTTC. It is translated as CASERSGSGANVLTF.

The rearrangement uses TRBV27 and TRBJ1-1; no definite D call. Trimming took 0 bases from V and 0 from J, leaving 11 bases between them. Germline V gives CDR1 MNHEY, CDR2 SMNVEV (reference sequence). The CDR3 loop spans 16 amino acids. CDR3 DNA sequence: TGTGCCAGCAGTTTATCGTCAGTCCCCATGAACACTGAAGCTTTCTTT. Translated, it gives CASSLSSVPMNTEAFF.

This clone was seen a handful of times. The chain recombines TRBV4-1 with TRBJ2-3; 7 positions match TRBD2. Germline CDR1 and CDR2: MGHRA and YSYEKL. The CDR3 runs to 16 residues. Germline trimming cut 1 base from V and 4 bases from J; bases unmatched to any gene: 8. The CDR3 DNA reads TGCGCCAGCAGCCAAGCGGGTCTAGCGGACTCAGATACGCAGTATTTT. Translation: CASSQAGLADSDTQYF.

The chain joins TRBV29-1 to TRBJ2-7; 7 nucleotides agree with TRBD2. The V segment lost 6 bases and the J segment 2 bases; nucleotides outside the gene matches: 4. CDR3 size: 12 residues. Germline assignment: CDR1 SQVTM and CDR2 ANQGSEA. CDR3 sequence reads: CSVAGGAYEQYF. In nucleotides, the CDR3 is TGCAGCGTGGCTGGGGGGGCCTACGAGCAGTACTTC.

In regard to this clone: In the same sample, other DNA sequences code for this CDR3. J is TRBJ2-5 and V is TRBV6-5; weak D call: TRBD1 (6 bases). The CDR3 consists of 13 residues. The V end lost 3 bases, the J end lost 4 bases, and 9 bases lay between the germline ends. From germline, CDR1 is MNHEY and CDR2 SVGAGI. This chain's CDR3 is CASSYQGRETQYF. The CDR3 DNA is TGTGCCAGCAGTTATCAGGGGCGAGAGACCCAGTACTTC.

V usage is TRBV5-4 and J usage is TRBJ2-7; D possibly corresponds to TRBD1 (6 bases). This CDR3 comprises 15 residues. V was pared by 2 bases and J by 5 bases, with 17 bases between. Per the germline V gene, CDR1 is SGHNT and CDR2 is YYREEE (reference sequence). The CDR3 loop is CASSFGGGGVHEQYF. DNA of the CDR3: TGTGCCAGCAGCTTTGGAGGTGGGGGCGTCCACGAGCAGTACTTC.

This chain connects TRBV11-2 to TRBJ2-3, with 8 nucleotides matching TRBD1. Germline V gives CDR1 SGHAT, CDR2 FQNNGV. V was pared by 6 bases and J by 2 bases, with 7 bases of the junction left unmatched. This CDR3 spans 15 amino acids. The CDR3: CASSLQGVSTDTQYF. CDR3 nucleotides: TGTGCCAGCAGTCTACAGGGGGTTTCCACAGATACGCAGTATTTT.